Listed here are 10 T cell receptor beta chains from one sample, sequenced in a study of CD8 T cells in ankylosing spondylitis. In TCRdb, the 5' RACE reads were re-called with MiXCR into one record per CDR3 protein. The sample shows a few hundred thousand distinct CDR3 sequences, around 20% of them seen only once. The sequencing input was blood, either unsorted or a sorted T cell fraction (not recorded which). The receptors originated from a male donor with ankylosing spondylitis or in good health (not recorded which).

This clonotype occurred a few times. The chain links TRBV27 to TRBJ2-3, with a possible D match to TRBD2 (5 bases). This CDR3 contains 13 residues. Germline-derived CDR1 and CDR2 are MNHEY and SMNVEV (reference sequence). With 10 bases removed from V and 7 bases from J, the gap between germline ends came to 18 bases. The CDR3 reads CATKKLRAHTQYF. The CDR3 DNA follows: TGTGCCACTAAAAAATTGCGGGCTCATACGCAGTATTTT.

This chain uses TRBV11-3 with TRBJ2-5; D may be TRBD2 (6 bases). Germline V lookup: CDR1 SGHNT, CDR2 YENEEA. Trimming pared 5 bases from V and 5 bases from J, leaving 21 bases between. The CDR3 is 16 amino acids. The CDR3 spells CASSPGGTMRMETQYF. CDR3 nucleotides: TGTGCCAGCAGCCCTGGGGGGACGATGAGAATGGAGACCCAGTACTTC.

The chain carries TRBV28 and TRBJ1-1, with D unresolved. The V and J ends lost 10 bases and 5 bases respectively, with 17 bases between them. The CDR3 has 13 residues. The V gene's germline CDR1 is MDHEN and CDR2 SYDVKM. CDR3 nucleotide sequence: TGTGCCACCAGACTTCCCCAATCGACTGAAGCTTTCTTT. This sequence encodes CATRLPQSTEAFF. Complete variable domain (other parts from reference TRBV28 and TRBJ1-1): DVKVTQSSRYLVKRTGEKVFLECVQDMDHENMFWYRQDPGLGLRLIYFSYDVKMKEKGDIPEGYSVSREKKERFSLILESASTNQTSMYLCATRLPQSTEAFFGQGTRLTVV.

The chain employs TRBV20-1 and TRBJ2-4, with 9 bases fitting TRBD1. The CDR3 extends over 14 amino acids. Germline lookup yields CDR1 DFQATT and CDR2 SNEGSKA (reference sequence). Trimming took 2 bases from V and 6 from J; bases not matched to a gene: 5. CDR3 nucleotides: TGCAGTGCTAGATCCGGACAGGGGTCAAACATTCAGTACTTC. It codes for CSARSGQGSNIQYF.

The chain joins TRBV20-1 to TRBJ1-6; D is undetermined. The CDR3 consists of 12 residues. Between the trimmed V and J ends, which lost 1 base and 10 bases, there was a span of 8 bases. Germline assignment: CDR1 DFQATT and CDR2 SNEGSKA (reference sequence). The CDR3 region is CSARAARSPLHF. The CDR3 DNA follows: TGCAGTGCTAGAGCTGCTCGGTCACCCCTCCACTTT.

Remarks on this clonotype: One base away lies a much larger clone, so this may be a sequencing read error. The V call is TRBV30, the J call TRBJ2-3, with D uncertain. The CDR3 contains 13 residues. Germline V gene sequence: CDR1 GTSNPN, CDR2 SVGIG (reference sequence). CDR3 nucleotides: TGTACCTGGACCGAGGCGGTTACAGATACGCAGTATTTT. Protein: CTWTEAVTDTQYF.

This clonotype has more than one count but fewer than ten. The chain couples TRBV20-1 to TRBJ2-5, with D perhaps TRBD1 (6 bases). The CDR3 contains 13 residues. Germline V gives CDR1 DFQATT, CDR2 SNEGSKA (reference sequence). V lost 5 bases and J lost 1, with 11 bases in between. The CDR3 coding sequence is TGCAGTGCTGAGGACAGCACCCAAGAGACCCAGTACTTC. Amino acids: CSAEDSTQETQYF.

J is TRBJ1-2 and V is TRBV5-6, with D tentatively TRBD1 (6 bases). This CDR3 region has 15 residues. V was cut by 3 bases and J by 2 bases, with 14 bases left in between. In germline, CDR1 is SGHDT, CDR2 YYEEEE. Here the CDR3 DNA reads TGTGCCAGCAGCTGGACGGGGGCTGGGAACTATGGCTACACCTTC. Translating it yields CASSWTGAGNYGYTF.

The V call is TRBV29-1, the J call TRBJ2-5; 8 nucleotides match TRBD2. The J segment lost 5 bases and the V segment lost 5 bases, leaving 4 bases of the junction unmatched. From germline, CDR1 is SQVTM and CDR2 ANQGSEA. CDR3 length: 12 residues. This chain's CDR3 is CSVSGSWETQYF. In DNA, the CDR3 is TGCAGCGTTAGCGGGAGCTGGGAGACCCAGTACTTC.

This clonotype was counted ten times or more. This chain uses TRBV6-7 with TRBJ2-6; D not resolved. TRBV6-7 is known as an ORF, though its function is uncertain. The CDR3 has 15 residues. With 0 bases removed from V and 0 bases from J, the gap between germline ends came to 3 bases. CDR3 residues: CASSYSYSGANVLTF. The CDR3 nucleotides read TGTGCCAGCAGTTACTCTTACTCTGGGGCCAACGTCCTGACTTTC.